The rows below give T cell receptor beta chains drawn from one sample of a study of blood T cell repertoires in COVID-19. Sequenced by immunoSEQ multiplex PCR; TCRdb stores in-frame clones only, minus some. The sample lists roughly 150,000 clones, under 90% occurring once. The specimen was PBMCs or T cells enriched from blood (not recorded which). The receptors stem from a man in his 60s who had recovered from COVID-19. The conserved cysteine and the conserved F or W are not part of the CDR3 here.

J | V | CDR3
TRBJ1-6 | TRBV5-1 | ASSLSGGEGSSPLH
TRBJ1-2 | TRBV4-1 | ASSQEGANYGYT
TRBJ2-5 | TRBV20-1 | SRASGETQY
TRBJ1-6 | TRBV5-6 | ASRPTLSGYNSPLH
TRBJ2-5 | TRBV24-1 | ATSDLTSGSQETQY
TRBJ1-3 | TRBV28 | ASSFSGGLWGNTIY
TRBJ1-2 | TRBV2 | ASTTGGTNYGYT
TRBJ1-5 | TRBV27 | ASSAVDRGFYGNQPQH
TRBJ2-7 | TRBV5-5 | ASSLAGTGPYEQY
TRBJ1-2 | TRBV28 | ASTHGLHGGDYGYT
TRBJ1-2 | TRBV5-1 | ASSLDSGLGYT
TRBJ2-2 | TRBV3-1/TRBV3-2 | ASSQAPGIANTGELF
TRBJ2-3 | TRBV2 | ASSSGGSTDTQY
TRBJ1-6 | TRBV11-2 | ASSGGGYRNSPLH
TRBJ1-2 | TRBV9 | ASSPSGLRSRGYT
TRBJ1-6 | TRBV7-6 | ASSPGGYSTNLH
TRBJ1-2 | TRBV3-1/TRBV3-2 | ASSQEHRGSYGYT
TRBJ2-2 | TRBV5-4 | ASSEGLAGGDTGELF
TRBJ1-2 | TRBV19 | ASSPRDRARGYT
TRBJ2-7 | TRBV14 | ASSQIGLAGAYEQY
TRBJ2-7 | TRBV6-5 | ATQALAGGREQY
TRBJ2-7 | TRBV7-9 | ASSPRERYEQY
TRBJ1-5 | TRBV19 | ASSIETGAYQPQH
TRBJ2-1 | TRBV11-2 | ASSSGQGVLKSPYNEQF
TRBJ1-1 | TRBV28 | ASRGRPEAF
TRBJ2-7 | TRBV5-1 | ASSLAGGTANYEQY
TRBJ1-6 | TRBV2 | ASSADSYNSPLH
TRBJ1-6 | TRBV9 | ASSSNRGWSPNSPLH
TRBJ2-6 | TRBV12-5 | ASLYSGANVLT
TRBJ1-6 | TRBV2 | ASSGDRGNSPLH
TRBJ1-3 | TRBV19 | ASSWTGASGNTIY
TRBJ1-2 | TRBV7-9 | ASSPTWQGHNGYT
TRBJ2-5 | TRBV7-2 | ASSLDSGHQETQY
TRBJ2-7 | TRBV9 | ASSSPRRPNEQY
TRBJ2-3 | TRBV28 | ASSFQQGPSDTQY
TRBJ1-4 | TRBV27 | ASSLGGGGNEKLF
TRBJ2-2 | TRBV9 | ASSVDGAANTGELF
TRBJ2-7 | TRBV28 | ASSLASGSGAYEQY
TRBJ2-2 | TRBV7-9 | ASSIGTNTGELF
TRBJ1-1 | TRBV6-6 | ASRDPPGRARNEAF
TRBJ2-3 | TRBV19 | ASSMGTLAGADTQY
TRBJ1-1 | TRBV28 | ASSLIGHLNTEAF
TRBJ1-2 | TRBV4-1 | ASSQDIQMILGYT